This is a list of T cell receptor beta chains from one sample in a study of somatic mutations in cytotoxic T cells in rheumatoid arthritis. Method: immunoSEQ multiplex PCR; TCRdb's copy keeps in-frame clones and lacks some. The table lists around 15,000 clones, around 68% of them singletons. The sequenced material came from CD8+ T cells sorted from blood. Source of these receptors: an adult with rheumatoid arthritis. Each CDR3 is given with its conserved first and last residue. A D gene is named only where the DNA matches it firmly. Not every row has a clone size; where given, it reads once, few, many or a size class.

D gene: NA
V gene: TRBV21-1
clone size: NA
J gene: TRBJ2-7
CDR3 DNA: TGTGCCAGCAACACCGGACAGATCTACGAGCAGTACTTC
CDR3 protein: CASNTGQIYEQYF

D gene: NA
V gene: TRBV27
clone size: NA
J gene: TRBJ1-4
CDR3 DNA: TGTGCCAGCAGTTTATGGGGCAGTTCCAATGAAAAACTGTTTTTT
CDR3 protein: CASSLWGSSNEKLFF

D gene: NA
V gene: TRBV4-1
clone size: NA
J gene: TRBJ2-2
CDR3 DNA: TGCGCCAGCAGCCAAGGACTGAACACCGGGGAGCTGTTTTTT
CDR3 protein: CASSQGLNTGELFF

D gene: NA
V gene: TRBV6-6
clone size: NA
J gene: TRBJ2-3
CDR3 DNA: TGTGCCAGCAGTTTGAGGCAGATAAGATTCACAGATACGCAGTATTTT
CDR3 protein: CASSLRQIRFTDTQYF

D gene: TRBD1
V gene: TRBV7-8
clone size: NA
J gene: TRBJ2-3
CDR3 DNA: TGTGCCAGCAGCCCATTATATGTCGGGACAGCGAGCACAGATACGCAGTATTTT
CDR3 protein: CASSPLYVGTASTDTQYF

D gene: TRBD1
V gene: TRBV18
clone size: NA
J gene: TRBJ1-1
CDR3 DNA: TGTGCCAGCTCACCACCCCGGGTCAAGGGGGCGAACACTGAAGCTTTCTTT
CDR3 protein: CASSPPRVKGANTEAFF

D gene: TRBD1
V gene: TRBV6-1
clone size: NA
J gene: TRBJ2-1
CDR3 DNA: TGTGCCAGCAGTGAAGGAGGGGCCAGGGGGCGCCTTCCTTCCTACAATGAGCAGTTCTTC
CDR3 protein: CASSEGGARGRLPSYNEQFF

D gene: NA
V gene: TRBV19
clone size: NA
J gene: TRBJ1-2
CDR3 DNA: TGTGCCAGTAGTCCGACAGACCTCTATGGCTACACCTTC
CDR3 protein: CASSPTDLYGYTF

D gene: NA
V gene: TRBV28
clone size: once
J gene: TRBJ1-1
CDR3 DNA: TGTGCCAGCAGTAAAGGGGAGAACACTGAAGCTTTCTTT
CDR3 protein: CASSKGENTEAFF

D gene: NA
V gene: TRBV6-5
clone size: NA
J gene: TRBJ2-2
CDR3 DNA: TGTGCCAGCAGTTACGGGGCCGGGGAGCTGTTTTTT
CDR3 protein: CASSYGAGELFF

D gene: NA
V gene: TRBV28
clone size: NA
J gene: TRBJ1-5
CDR3 DNA: TGTGCCAGCAGTTTATGGGGTGAAGGAGAGTTTCAGCCCCAGCATTTT
CDR3 protein: CASSLWGEGEFQPQHF

D gene: TRBD1
V gene: TRBV6-1
clone size: NA
J gene: TRBJ1-5
CDR3 DNA: TGTGCCAGCCGGACAGGGGTCTATAGCAATCAGCCCCAGCATTTT
CDR3 protein: CASRTGVYSNQPQHF

D gene: NA
V gene: TRBV7-9
clone size: once
J gene: TRBJ2-5
CDR3 DNA: TGTGCCAGCAGCCCGAGCGAGCGAGGGGACCAGTACTTC
CDR3 protein: CASSPSERGDQYF

D gene: TRBD1
V gene: TRBV28
clone size: NA
J gene: TRBJ2-7
CDR3 DNA: TGTGCCAGCAGGGGACAGGGGGGAACCTACGAGCAGTACTTC
CDR3 protein: CASRGQGGTYEQYF

D gene: NA
V gene: TRBV2
clone size: NA
J gene: TRBJ2-7
CDR3 DNA: TGTGCCAGCAGTGAAAGGGTGGGGATAATCAAGGGCGAGCAGTACTTC
CDR3 protein: CASSERVGIIKGEQYF

D gene: NA
V gene: TRBV2
clone size: NA
J gene: TRBJ2-7
CDR3 DNA: TGTGCCAGCACCTCCGGGTGGACTGACCCCTACGAGCAGTACTTC
CDR3 protein: CASTSGWTDPYEQYF